Below, 12 T cell receptor beta chains from the same sample are listed, as sequenced in a study of CD8+ T cells in alopecia areata. Sequencing used cDNA as its template, made by extracting RNA and reverse transcribing it. Sequenced by immunoSEQ multiplex PCR; TCRdb stores in-frame clones only, minus some. The sample has some 120,000 clones; approximately 54% are singletons. Treatment of the sample: oral pan-JAK inhibitor, 5-10 mg twice daily. The starting material was CD8+ T cells sorted from blood, obtained at week 24, from a patient treated with tofacitinib. The receptors come from a human donor with alopecia areata.

A few counts support this clone. Within the sample, other DNA sequences also encode this same CDR3. The rearrangement links TRBV30 to TRBJ2-7, with D maybe TRBD2 (5 bases). Germline CDR1 and CDR2: GTSNPN and SVGIG (reference sequence). The CDR3 spans 12 residues. The V gene lost 0 bases and the J gene lost 3 bases, with 6 bases spanning the gap. CDR3 in DNA: TGTGCCTGGAGTGTAGGGAGCTACGAGCAGTACTTC. It translates to CAWSVGSYEQYF.

There are a few counts of this clone. This chain links TRBV29-1 with TRBJ2-5, with D perhaps matching TRBD2 (6 bases). CDR1 and CDR2 (germline): SQVTM, ANQGSEA. Trimming removed 3 bases at V and 1 base at J, with 15 bases between. This CDR3 has 15 residues. The CDR3 DNA reads as TGCAGCGTTGAGTGGGAGGTCGGCACCCAAGAGACCCAGTACTTC. Protein product: CSVEWEVGTQETQYF.

This chain uses TRBV11-2 with TRBJ2-7; possible D gene TRBD1, 5 bases. This CDR3 contains 14 residues. V lost 4 bases, J lost 4 bases, and 14 bases lay in between. The germline V gene encodes CDR1 SGHAT and CDR2 FQNNGV. The CDR3 sequence: CASSSGHTGYEQYF. In nucleotides, the CDR3 is TGTGCCAGCAGCTCCGGACACACCGGGTACGAGCAGTACTTC.

The gene calls are TRBV30 and TRBJ2-2; D possibly corresponds to TRBD1 (6 bases). CDR1 and CDR2 (germline): GTSNPN, SVGIG (reference sequence). The CDR3 contains 14 residues. The germline V and J ends were trimmed by 5 bases and 0 bases, with 10 bases remaining between them. The CDR3 here is CAWAGVSNTGELFF. The CDR3 DNA is TGTGCCTGGGCAGGGGTTTCGAACACCGGGGAGCTGTTTTTT.

V and J are TRBV29-1 and TRBJ2-7; D is tentatively TRBD1 or TRBD2 (5 bases each). Per the germline V gene, CDR1 is SQVTM and CDR2 is ANQGSEA. There are 12 residues in the CDR3. V gave up 5 bases and J gave up 6 bases, with 14 bases separating them. The CDR3 sequence: CSVLGPLGEQYF. The CDR3 nucleotides read TGCAGCGTTTTGGGACCTCTAGGCGAGCAGTACTTC.

This clone has just a few counts. V and J are TRBV25-1 and TRBJ2-1; 11 bases align to TRBD2. Germline V lookup: CDR1 MGHDK, CDR2 SYGVNS. CDR3 length: 18 residues. With 7 bases clipped from V and 0 bases from J, the junction kept 11 bases outside the gene matches. This CDR3 reads CASMSPRLAGHSYNEQFF. CDR3 nucleotide sequence: TGTGCCAGCATGTCCCCCCGACTAGCGGGGCACTCCTACAATGAGCAGTTCTTC.

There are a few counts of this clone. The rearrangement links TRBV13 to TRBJ1-4; D gene ambiguous. The length of the CDR3 is 15 residues. The V gene's germline CDR1 is PRHDT and CDR2 FYEKMQ (reference sequence). Trimming stripped 4 bases from V and 3 bases from J, with 12 bases between. CDR3 amino acids: CASSSRTGPNEKLFF. CDR3 bases: TGTGCCAGCAGCTCCCGGACGGGCCCTAATGAAAAACTGTTTTTT.

This clone was detected only a few times. This rearrangement joins TRBV19 to TRBJ1-2, with 8 bases identical to TRBD1. The CDR3 covers 15 residues. Germline CDR1 LNHDA, CDR2 SQIVND (reference sequence). J gave up 7 bases and V 5 bases, and 12 bases lay outside the gene matches. The CDR3 reads CASSPPGQDSSGYTF. In DNA, the CDR3 is TGTGCCAGTAGTCCCCCGGGACAGGATTCGTCTGGCTACACCTTC.

This clone was seen a few times. This rearrangement joins TRBV27 to TRBJ1-2, with TRBD1 matching 7 bases. Trimming removed 6 bases from V and 3 bases from J; junction bases left unmatched: 4. The CDR3 runs 13 residues. The germline CDR1 and CDR2 sequences are MNHEY and SMNVEV (reference sequence). The CDR3 is CASSQGGYYGYTF. DNA of the CDR3: TGTGCCAGCAGCCAAGGGGGCTACTATGGCTACACCTTC.

J is TRBJ2-5 and V is TRBV4-3; 7 bases are shared with TRBD1. The V gene's germline CDR1 is LGHNA and CDR2 YSLEER. J was trimmed by 5 bases and V by 3 bases; bases with no gene match: 6. The CDR3 has 14 residues. The CDR3 coding sequence is TGCGCCAGCAGCCACTCGACAGGGTTCGAGACCCAGTACTTC. It yields the protein CASSHSTGFETQYF.

Only a few counts were recorded for this clone. The rearrangement joins TRBV7-8 to TRBJ2-1, with TRBD1 matching 10 bases. This CDR3 contains 14 residues. In germline, CDR1 is SGHVS, CDR2 FQNEAQ. V was pared by 10 bases and J by 7 bases, with 10 bases of the junction left unmatched. DNA for the CDR3: TGTGCCACCAAAAGGGGGACAGGGGCTAATGAGCAGTTCTTC. This codes for CATKRGTGANEQFF.

The gene calls are TRBV7-9 and TRBJ1-5; 10 bases are shared with TRBD1. This CDR3 region has 14 residues. Losses at the gene ends were 5 bases for V and 7 bases for J; bases not matched to a gene: 5. The V gene's germline CDR1 is SEHNR and CDR2 FQNEAQ (reference sequence). The CDR3 sequence: CASSLTGQGQPQHF. The DNA of the CDR3 is TGTGCCAGCAGCCTGACGGGACAGGGGCAGCCCCAGCATTTT.